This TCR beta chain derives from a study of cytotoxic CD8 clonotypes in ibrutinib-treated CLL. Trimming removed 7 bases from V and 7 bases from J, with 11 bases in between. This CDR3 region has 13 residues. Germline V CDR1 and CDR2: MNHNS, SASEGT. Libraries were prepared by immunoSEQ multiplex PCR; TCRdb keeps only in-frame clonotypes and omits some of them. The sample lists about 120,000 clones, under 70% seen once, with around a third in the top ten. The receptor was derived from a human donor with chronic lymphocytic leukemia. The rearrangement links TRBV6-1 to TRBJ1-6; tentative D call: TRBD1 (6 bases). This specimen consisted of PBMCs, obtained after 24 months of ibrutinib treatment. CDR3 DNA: TGTGCCAGCACACAGGGTAACAATTCACCCCTCCACTTT. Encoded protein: CASTQGNNSPLHF.